Described below is a single TCR beta chain sequence and its context. Its target antigen remains unknown. The input lacks base qualities; no much larger clone sits a single base away. The CDR3 regions of human TCRbeta chains were analyzed by immunosequencing. Regarding the original processing steps: TCRs in the repertoires were matched against a reference library of SARS-CoV-2-specific TCRs that had been generated with the MIRA antigen-specificity platform. Breadth meant the fraction of unique TCRs that were SARS-CoV-2-associated, whereas depth meant the fraction of total T cells that were SARS-CoV-2-associated. Using the MIRA data, every spike-specific TCR was mapped to the spike region that the TCR reacted to and assigned to either a CD4 or a CD8 class. Log10-transformed breadth and depth values were compared by one-way ANOVA with Sidak's multiple comparisons tests. TCRdb retrieved this table from immuneACCESS and kept in-frame rearrangements only. Not all clones are present; in checked studies, unresolved V genes account for under half, and no reason is known for the remainder. The DNA gave D and trimming, while V, J and clone size come from that table. The table for this sample lists some 120,000 clones; over 75% of them were counted only once. The top ten constitute around 5.6% of the sample.

Including cysteine and phenylalanine, the CDR3 has 13 amino acids. CDR3 DNA only is kept here, 39 bases in frame from base 1. The germline V gene sets CDR1 to MGHRA and CDR2 to YSYEKL. The junction shows trimming of 1 base on V and 7 bases on J, plus 8 bases between the germline ends. This sample is drawn from a study of T cell responses to AZD1222 COVID-19 vaccine (dated by TCRdb to about 2021). Notes on the research overall: AZD1222 recipients with second doses at about 4 weeks or about 12 weeks were pooled, because spike-specific TCR depth and breadth did not differ between schedules. TCR sequencing was performed for about 250 trial participants, of whom about 200 were given two doses of AZD1222 and about 25 were given two doses of MenACWY control vaccine. Trial participants were enrolled into age subgroups of 18-55, 56-69 and 70-plus years, which contained approximately 150, 28 and 58 TCR-sequenced participants, respectively.

Points the paper makes about the study in general: Because no samples from the day 14 peak response were available, repertoires could be characterized only after the peak T cell response. After two AZD1222 doses, both the breadth and the depth of spike-specific TCRs were significantly higher than at day 0 and than in MenACWY recipients. Most participants were white British and females outnumbered males, and the authors suggested that clonal diversity may have been underestimated. Only six AZD1222 recipients were SARS-CoV-2 seropositive at baseline, limiting conclusions about previously exposed vaccinees. CD4 TCRs associated with the vaccine covered the entire spike protein, and the dominant responses were in regions 160-218 and 743-854. The 56-69-year group was small, and its depth increase did not reach significance, likely because of low power. Epitopes outside the regions mutated in the B.1.351 and B.1.1.7 variants were reportedly recognized by nearly half of the unique spike-specific TCRs.

The meaning of the sample's time point label: baseline before first vaccination. Vaccinee samples were obtained from the UK trials COV001 and COV002, which included a single-blind randomized controlled phase 2/3 trial of AZD1222 (ChAdOx1 nCoV-19) in healthy adults. Trial participant PBMC samples were collected at day 0 and day 28 after the second dose for TCRbeta chain sequencing. The chain is made from TRBV4-1 and TRBJ1-3; no D gene can be assigned with confidence. This specimen consisted of peripheral blood, obtained on day 0 of AZD1222 vaccination. The origin of this receptor is an adult in good health. The CDR3 corresponds to CASSQAGANTIYF. The nucleotide sequence is given as TGCGCCAGCAGCCAAGCAGGCGCGAACACCATATATTTT.